This T cell receptor beta chain was sequenced during a study of CD8+CD57+ T cells in acquired aplastic anemia. Looking at the study overall: Sorted CD4+ and CD8+ cells gave a mean 3.2 ug DNA, range roughly 0.19 to 30 ug.

This clonotype appeared once. V shed 1 base, J shed 5 bases, and the junction held 5 bases outside the gene matches. The length of the CDR3 is 15 residues. Germline CDR1 reads MGHRA; CDR2 reads YSYEKL. Genomic DNA, serving as template, underwent TCR beta VDJ and CDR3 profiling. TCRdb re-derived calls from the reads in MiXCR, one entry per CDR3 protein. Of tens of thousands of distinct CDR3 sequences listed, roughly 54% are singletons. This TCR was sampled from a human donor in good health, serving as a control. The sample consisted of sorted CD4+, CD8+, or CD8+CD57+ T cells (not recorded which) from PBMCs. The chain is built from TRBV4-1 and TRBJ2-3; 8 bases match TRBD1. The CDR3 DNA reads TGCGCCAGCAGCCAAGTCAGGGGGCAAGGAGATACGCAGTATTTT. Protein: CASSQVRGQGDTQYF.